The rows below give T cell receptor beta chains drawn from one sample of a study of chemoradiotherapy in HPV16-positive cancers. Profiled with immunoSEQ multiplex PCR; TCRdb holds only in-frame clones, not every one. The sample holds about 5,600 clones; 84% are singletons and the top ten take 8% to 9.5%. Sequences were derived from tumor tissue, sampled from a patient who underwent chemoradiotherapy. These receptors were taken from a human donor with HPV-associated anogenital cancer. Each CDR3 is given with its conserved first and last residue. The D gene is left open where the match is weak. Rows give clone size only sometimes, using once, few, many, or a class for an expanded clone.

>.|TRBV4-1|TRBJ2-1|.
TGCGCCAGCAGCCCGGGGGTCTCGGGCGATGAGCAGTTCTTC
CASSPGVSGDEQFF
>.|TRBV19|TRBJ1-2|.
TGTGCCAGTAGTATAGATGGTACCGGGTACGCCTATGGCTACACCTTC
CASSIDGTGYAYGYTF
>.|TRBV6-5|TRBJ2-5|.
TGTGCCAGCAGGAGAGAGGAGACCCAGTACTTC
CASRREETQYF
>TRBD2|TRBV7-8|TRBJ2-5|.
TGTGCCAGCAGCTTACTCACTAGCGCCCTAGGGGTAGAGACCCAGTACTTC
CASSLLTSALGVETQYF
>.|TRBV7-9|TRBJ2-3|.
TGTGCCAGCAGCTTAGGAGGGGTCGGTCGCACAGATACGCAGTATTTT
CASSLGGVGRTDTQYF
>.|TRBV7-2|TRBJ2-4|.
TGTGCCAGCAGCCCCGTCCCCGGAAACATTCAGTACTTC
CASSPVPGNIQYF
>.|TRBV4-2|TRBJ1-1|.
TGTGCCAGCAGCCAAGATGTAGGCAGTGGCAGTGAAGCTTTCTTT
CASSQDVGSGSEAFF
>.|TRBV7-2|TRBJ1-2|.
TGTGCCAGCAGCCAGCGACCCTCAAGAGGCTATGGCTACACCTTC
CASSQRPSRGYGYTF
>TRBD2|TRBV7-6|TRBJ2-5|.
TGTGCCAGCAGCTTAAGGGGTAGCGGGGGAGGAGAGACCCAGTACTTC
CASSLRGSGGGETQYF
>TRBD2|TRBV7-2|TRBJ2-3|.
TGTGCCAGCAGCTTAAGAACTAGCGGGGCCAGCACAGATACGCAGTATTTT
CASSLRTSGASTDTQYF
>TRBD1|TRBV5-6|TRBJ1-2|once
TGTGCCAGCAGCCGGACAGGGGTTAACTATGGCTACACCTTC
CASSRTGVNYGYTF
>TRBD2|TRBV5-5|TRBJ2-1|.
TGTGCCAGCAGCAATCAGCGGGGGGTTAACGATGAGCAGTTCTTC
CASSNQRGVNDEQFF